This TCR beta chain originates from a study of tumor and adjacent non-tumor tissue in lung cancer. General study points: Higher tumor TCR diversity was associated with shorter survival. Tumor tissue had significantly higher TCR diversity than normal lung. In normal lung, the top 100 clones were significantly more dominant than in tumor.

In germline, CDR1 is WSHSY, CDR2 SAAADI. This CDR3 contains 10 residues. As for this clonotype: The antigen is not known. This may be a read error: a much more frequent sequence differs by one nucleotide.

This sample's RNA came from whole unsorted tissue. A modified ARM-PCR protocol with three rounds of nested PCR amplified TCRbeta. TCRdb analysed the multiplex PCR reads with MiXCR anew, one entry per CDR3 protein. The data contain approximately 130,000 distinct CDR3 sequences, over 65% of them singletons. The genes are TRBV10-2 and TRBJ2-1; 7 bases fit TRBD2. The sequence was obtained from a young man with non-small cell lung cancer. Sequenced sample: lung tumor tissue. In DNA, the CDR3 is TGCACCAGCAGCGGGATGGAGCAGTTCTTC. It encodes CTSSGMEQFF.